The following is a T cell receptor beta chain sequence with its context. This sample is part of a study of T cell changes during pregnancy in multiple sclerosis. Method: immunoSEQ multiplex PCR; TCRdb's copy keeps in-frame clones and lacks some. Of some 73,000 clones detected, about 92% appear once; the ten largest clones hold 2.5% to 3.5%. The CDR3 runs to 12 residues. The V end lost 6 bases, the J end lost 1 base, and 7 bases lay between the germline ends. Germline loops: CDR1 MNHNY, CDR2 SVGAGI (reference sequence). This chain connects TRBV6-6 to TRBJ2-7, with D perhaps matching TRBD1 (5 bases). The sample was peripheral blood, taken in the third trimester of pregnancy. This TCR was recovered from a female donor in good health, enrolled as a control in a pregnancy study. Here the CDR3 reads CASRGASYEQYF. The CDR3 nucleotides are TGTGCCAGCAGAGGGGCATCCTACGAGCAGTACTTC.